This paragraph covers one TCR beta chain sequence. The antigen this receptor binds is unknown. There are no base qualities to consult, and no much larger clone falls within one base. The data stem from a study of Graves' ophthalmopathy and Graves' hyperthyroidism (dated by TCRdb to 2016 to 2018). General notes on the study: Peripheral blood was collected before any treatment was given, at the time of initial diagnosis. The study used TCR beta repertoire signatures to distinguish Graves' ophthalmopathy from Graves' hyperthyroidism and to predict progression to ophthalmopathy. An independent validation cohort comprised 18 hyperthyroidism patients and roughly 15 patients who later progressed from hyperthyroidism to ophthalmopathy. T-cell repertoires of thyroid tissue and blood were compared in over 5 hyperthyroidism patients. Following sampling, methimazole starting at 30 mg daily was administered to hyperthyroidism patients, and high-dose intravenous methylprednisolone was administered to ophthalmopathy patients. In total, 135 blood samples were TCR-sequenced: some 40 ophthalmopathy, some 80 hyperthyroidism and some 17 hyperthyroidism-to-ophthalmopathy patients. To explore V-J signatures that distinguish ophthalmopathy from hyperthyroidism, a discovery set of 90 to 100 patients was enrolled, made up of approximately 45 with ophthalmopathy and some 56 with stable hyperthyroidism.

In the germline V gene, CDR1 corresponds to ENHRY and CDR2 to SYGVKD. Trimming removed 8 bases from V and 7 bases from J, leaving 12 bases between the germline ends. CDR3 length: 11 amino acids, cysteine to phenylalanine. CDR3 DNA only is kept here, 33 bases in frame from base 1. What the study reported, not specific to this receptor: Most of the expanded thyroid clonotypes with a frequency above 0.001 were also detected in blood, and it was suggested that the thyroid immune response may be reflected by blood repertoires. No statistical method was used to predetermine the sample size, and group allocation was not hidden from the investigators. In validation, the model predicted ophthalmopathy progression with roughly 68% sensitivity and roughly 72% specificity; some 13 predicted patients were CT-confirmed with GO in a median of around 6 months. In cross-validation, the 13-signature model distinguished ophthalmopathy from stable hyperthyroidism with approximately 90% sensitivity and roughly 81% specificity, while in the test set the corresponding values were about 80% and 75%.

TCR beta CDR3 regions were amplified from RNA transcripts for repertoire sequencing. HTBI primers and the Qiagen OneStep RT-PCR kit were used in a first-round RT-PCR, which was followed by a second-round multiplex PCR, size selection and purification. Libraries were sequenced on an Illumina HiSeq2000 using paired-end 100 bp reads. As for how the authors treated the data: SOAPnuke was used to process the reads, removing any read that contained adapters or uncalled bases, had a mean Phred below 15, or lacked an exact match to the constant primer or identifier. COPE v1.2.5 was used to merge the high-quality paired reads. Each unique nucleotide sequence was treated as a clonotype, and MiTCR v1.1 was used to align the clonotypes to the IMGT TRB V, D and J references. Only V-J combinations with frequency above 0.0001 were analysed, covering over 98% of repertoires. A TCR clonal expansion and chaos score per V-J combination was defined as the ratio of F50 clonal expansion to chaos observed in the TCRdist matrix. Features were reduced by Welch's t-statistics and random forest to around 13 V-J combinations, which fed a naive Bayes classifier. The similarity between thyroid and blood repertoires was quantified using the Morisita-Horn index. TCRdb redid the processing of the public reads, applying fastp at Q25 and MiXCR, and retained in-frame beta chains. Rows with a matching CDR3 protein are joined into one entry that keeps the most common DNA and genes. These V and J calls rely on TCRdb rather than the paper's analysis. Across this sample there are hundreds of thousands of distinct CDR3 sequences, with approximately 39% seen only once. The ten top clones hold more than 2.5% of the sample.

The ophthalmopathy patients had moderately to severely active disease, with a Clinical Activity Score of 3 or higher, a NOSPECS grade of 4 or higher, and a disease duration of less than 3 months. Anyone with other autoimmune diseases, uncontrolled infections, pregnancy or lactation was excluded from the study. Diagnosis was based on clinical symptoms, serum thyroxine, TRAb, thyroid ultrasound and orbital computed tomography. PBMCs were isolated from around 10 ml of fresh peripheral blood by Ficoll-Paque density gradient centrifugation. Total RNA was extracted using Trizol reagent, and RNA quality was checked on an Agilent 2100 Bioanalyzer.

This TCR was sampled from an adult man with Graves' ophthalmopathy. The chain links TRBV10-3 with TRBJ2-7; the D gene is perhaps TRBD2, on 5 matching bases. Specimen: peripheral blood. Read as DNA, the sequence is TGTGCCATCGCTCTAGCTGCTGAGCAGTACTTC. Translated, this is CAIALAAEQYF.